This T cell receptor (beta chain) came from a study of cytomegalovirus exposure and HLA in healthy donors. The CDR3 covers 15 residues. V dropped 6 bases and J dropped 4; count of bases not matched to a gene: 12. CDR1 and CDR2 (germline): MDHEN, SYDVKM. The PCR employed 60 Vbeta primers together with 13 Jbeta primers. TCRdb's copy holds only in-frame clones and misses some; the assay was immunoSEQ multiplex PCR. Here the sample spans some 170,000 clones, about four fifths being singletons. Findings and limits, study-wide: It was in a later analysis that TCR association rates were seen to vary by HLA locus, highest for DRB1 and lowest for HLA-C. The authors listed approximately 160 TCR beta chains as cytomegalovirus-associated.

There are a few counts of this clone. The target antigen is unknown. The TCR originated in a man aged 30 to 39 in good health and CMV-seronegative. The sequenced sample was PBMCs. V gene TRBV28 combines with J gene TRBJ2-7; 7 bases line up with TRBD2. The CDR3 loop reads CASRSQAGVKYEQYF. In nucleotides, the CDR3 is TGTGCCAGCAGGTCCCAGGCGGGGGTTAAGTACGAGCAGTACTTC.